These 25 T cell receptor beta chains originate from one sample sequenced in a study of cytomegalovirus exposure and HLA in healthy donors. The PCR ran on 60 Vbeta and 13 Jbeta primers. The data were produced by immunoSEQ multiplex PCR, yet TCRdb's version contains in-frame clones alone and is incomplete. The top ten hold roughly 2.5% of the sample, which has about 180,000 clones, roughly three quarters seen once. The sequencing input was PBMCs. These receptors originate from a woman in her twenties or thirties in good health and CMV-seropositive.

The chain recombines TRBV27 with TRBJ1-6; 9 nucleotides align to TRBD1. CDR1 is MNHEY and CDR2 is SMNVEV in the germline V gene (reference sequence). The CDR3 is 16 residues long. The V and J ends lost 1 base and 9 bases, in that order; junction bases with no gene match: 7. DNA of the CDR3: TGTGCCAGCAGTTTATACCCGGGACAGGGAGGTTCACCCCTCCACTTT. This sequence encodes CASSLYPGQGGSPLHF.

This clone was seen only a few times. The chain employs TRBV4-2 and TRBJ1-1, with D possibly being TRBD1 (5 bases). With 4 bases removed from V and 2 bases from J, the gap between germline ends came to 14 bases. CDR1 and CDR2 (germline): LGHNA, YNFKEQ. This CDR3 is 15 amino acids long. The CDR3 protein is CASSPRGAANTEAFF. CDR3 nucleotide sequence: TGTGCCAGCAGCCCCCGCGGGGCCGCTAACACTGAAGCTTTCTTT.

Only a few counts were recorded for this clone. This CDR3 is CSVGLAGGTDTQYF. CDR3 sequence (DNA): TGCAGCGTTGGACTAGCGGGGGGGACAGATACGCAGTATTTT. The gene calls are TRBV29-1 and TRBJ2-3, with 14 bases matching TRBD2. V shed 4 bases, J shed 3 bases, and the junction held 0 bases outside the gene matches. There are 14 residues in the CDR3. Germline CDR1 is SQVTM and CDR2 is ANQGSEA.

The rearrangement joins TRBV28 to TRBJ2-3, with a possible D match to TRBD1 (5 bases). Trimming left V 3 bases short and J 5 bases short, with 12 bases between. CDR3 size: 14 residues. CDR1 MDHEN and CDR2 SYDVKM come from the germline V gene. CDR3 sequence: CASSLGQARDTQYF. The CDR3 nucleotides are TGTGCCAGCAGTTTGGGGCAGGCCCGAGATACGCAGTATTTT.

The V and J genes are TRBV2 and TRBJ2-2; a weak D match, TRBD1 (6 bases). The germline gives CDR1 SNHLY, CDR2 FYNNEI. Trimming removed 6 bases from V and 7 bases from J, with 18 bases in between. This CDR3 spans 15 amino acids. The CDR3: CASRAGTPNVGELFF. The CDR3 DNA reads as TGTGCCAGCAGGGCCGGGACACCCAACGTCGGGGAGCTGTTTTTT. Variable domain in full (rest from reference TRBV2 and TRBJ2-2): EPEVTQTPSHQVTQMGQEVILRCVPISNHLYFYWYRQILGQKVEFLVSFYNNEISEKSEIFDDQFSVERPDGSNFTLKIRSTKLEDSAMYFCASRAGTPNVGELFFGEGSRLTVL.

A remark on this clone: The junction departs from the called germline gene at one end, perhaps through a read error. The rearrangement links TRBV19 to TRBJ1-5; TRBD1 agrees at 12 bases. CDR1 is LNHDA and CDR2 is SQIVND in the germline V gene (reference sequence). This CDR3 is 14 amino acids long. The CDR3 DNA sequence: TGTGCCAGTGGCGGGACAGGGGGCAACCAGCCCCAGCATTTT. Amino acid sequence: CASGGTGGNQPQHF.

J is TRBJ2-1 and V is TRBV4-3; tentatively, D is TRBD2 (6 bases). V lost 1 base and J 3 bases, leaving 10 bases between the germline ends. Germline CDR1 is LGHNA and CDR2 is YSLEER. The CDR3 is 15 amino acids. In DNA form, the CDR3 reads TGCGCCAGCAGCCAAGCCGCGGGGTTCTACAATGAGCAGTTCTTC. Residues: CASSQAAGFYNEQFF.

The chain recombines TRBV15 with TRBJ1-5; possible D gene TRBD1, 6 bases. V lost 7 bases to trimming and J lost 1 base, with 17 bases between them. The CDR3 is made up of 16 amino acids. The germline V gene has CDR1 LNHNV and CDR2 YYDKDF (reference sequence). The chain's CDR3 is CATNWDNLSSNQPQHF. The CDR3 DNA follows: TGTGCCACCAACTGGGACAACTTGTCAAGCAATCAGCCCCAGCATTTT.

This clone was detected a few times. The chain carries TRBV28 and TRBJ2-5, with a possible D match to TRBD1 (5 bases). Germline CDR1 is MDHEN and CDR2 is SYDVKM. The CDR3 extends over 14 amino acids. V was clipped by 6 bases and J by 4 bases, with 15 bases between them. This CDR3 is CASSTARVGETQYF. The CDR3 DNA reads TGTGCCAGCAGCACGGCCAGGGTGGGAGAGACCCAGTACTTC.

The rearrangement links TRBV28 to TRBJ2-7, with a tentative D call TRBD1 (6 bases). CDR3 length: 13 amino acids. Germline-derived CDR1 and CDR2 are MDHEN and SYDVKM. V was pared by 6 bases and J by 0 bases, with 9 bases between. The CDR3 nucleotides read TGTGCCAGCAGCCCGGGACACTCCTACGAGCAGTACTTC. It is translated as CASSPGHSYEQYF. The variable domain in full, completed from reference TRBV28 and TRBJ2-7, reads DVKVTQSSRYLVKRTGEKVFLECVQDMDHENMFWYRQDPGLGLRLIYFSYDVKMKEKGDIPEGYSVSREKKERFSLILESASTNQTSMYLCASSPGHSYEQYFGPGTRLTVT.

The rearrangement joins TRBV2 to TRBJ1-2, with D perhaps matching TRBD1 (6 bases). Germline-derived CDR1 and CDR2 are SNHLY and FYNNEI. The CDR3 totals 16 residues. V was cut by 1 base and J by 8 bases, with 20 bases left in between. Here the CDR3 DNA reads TGTGCCAGCAGTGAAGATGTCAGCCCAGGGGAATTCGGCTACACCTTC. This encodes CASSEDVSPGEFGYTF.

CDR3 bases: TGTGCCAGCAGCATAGGAGGGGGCTACACCTTC. Protein product: CASSIGGGYTF. The rearrangement uses TRBV7-2 and TRBJ1-2; D is ambiguous. From germline, CDR1 is SGHTA and CDR2 FQGNSA. The CDR3 runs to 11 residues. The germline V and J ends were trimmed by 5 bases and 8 bases, with 9 bases remaining between them.

V usage is TRBV7-9 and J usage is TRBJ1-2; TRBD1 matches 8 bases. V was pared by 1 base and J by 4 bases, with 5 bases of the junction left unmatched. The CDR3 consists of 15 residues. Germline CDR1 reads SEHNR; CDR2 reads FQNEAQ (reference sequence). The CDR3 sequence: CASSLGTGSTYGYTF. CDR3 in DNA: TGTGCCAGCAGCTTAGGGACAGGGTCGACCTATGGCTACACCTTC. The full variable domain, rest sourced from reference TRBV7-9 and TRBJ1-2, is DTGVSQNPRHKITKRGQNVTFRCDPISEHNRLYWYRQTLGQGPEFLTYFQNEAQLEKSRLLSDRFSAERPKGSFSTLEIQRTEQGDSAMYLCASSLGTGSTYGYTFGSGTRLTVV.

The chain has TRBV20-1 and TRBJ2-5; D unclear. With 1 base removed from V and 5 bases from J, the gap between germline ends came to 5 bases. There are 11 residues in the CDR3. CDR1 is DFQATT and CDR2 is SNEGSKA in the germline V gene (reference sequence). This CDR3 is CSARGPETQYF. The CDR3 DNA is TGCAGTGCTAGAGGGCCCGAGACCCAGTACTTC.

V gene TRBV4-1 combines with J gene TRBJ2-1; 10 bases are a match to TRBD1. Germline CDR1 MGHRA, CDR2 YSYEKL. The CDR3 extends over 16 amino acids. Germline trimming cut 3 bases from V and 7 bases from J; bases unmatched to any gene: 9. CDR3 loop: CASSHPPDRGENEQFF. As DNA, the CDR3 is TGCGCCAGCAGCCATCCTCCGGACAGGGGGGAGAATGAGCAGTTCTTC.

The chain employs TRBV6-5 and TRBJ1-2; maybe TRBD1 (6 bases). V was cut by 2 bases and J by 7 bases, with 14 bases left in between. The CDR3 has 14 amino acids. CDR1 and CDR2 (germline): MNHEY, SVGAGI. The CDR3 DNA follows: TGTGCCAGCAGTTACCGGGACATGGGAGCTGGCTACACCTTC. It encodes CASSYRDMGAGYTF.

The chain employs TRBV4-1 and TRBJ1-1, with 8 bases matching TRBD1. CDR3 length: 16 amino acids. Germline assignment: CDR1 MGHRA and CDR2 YSYEKL. V lost 2 bases to trimming and J lost 0 bases; unmatched junction nucleotides: 5. The CDR3 reads CASSQTAGGMNTEAFF. Here the CDR3 DNA reads TGCGCCAGCAGCCAAACGGCAGGGGGCATGAACACTGAAGCTTTCTTT.

The chain is built from TRBV7-3 and TRBJ2-3, with 7 bases aligning to TRBD2. Germline CDR1 and CDR2: SGHTA and FQGTGA. The ends lost 3 bases at V and 3 bases at J; junction bases unmatched: 3. CDR3 length: 14 amino acids. The CDR3 loop reads CASSFSGGTDTQYF. DNA of the CDR3: TGTGCCAGCAGCTTTTCGGGGGGAACAGATACGCAGTATTTT.

V and J are TRBV10-3 and TRBJ1-2; D possibly corresponds to TRBD1 (6 bases). Germline V gene lookup returns CDR1 ENHRY and CDR2 SYGVKD. The CDR3 extends over 16 amino acids. V gave up 2 bases and J gave up 0 bases, with 13 bases separating them. Here the CDR3 reads CAISERGGLSNYGYTF. CDR3 sequence (DNA): TGTGCCATCAGTGAGCGGGGGGGGCTCTCTAACTATGGCTACACCTTC.

This clone came up a few times. The V call is TRBV6-5, the J call TRBJ2-5; 9 bases are a match to TRBD1. The CDR3 consists of 13 residues. Germline trimming cut 9 bases from V and 3 bases from J; bases unmatched to any gene: 5. Germline lookup yields CDR1 MNHEY and CDR2 SVGAGI. CDR3 amino acids: CASSRDREETQYF. DNA for the CDR3: TGTGCCAGTTCACGGGACAGGGAAGAGACCCAGTACTTC.

The V call is TRBV18, the J call TRBJ2-1; the D gene is possibly TRBD2 (6 bases). V was shortened by 3 bases and J by 2 bases, with 17 bases between the two germline ends. CDR3 length equals 17 residues. Per the germline V gene, CDR1 is KGHSH and CDR2 is LQKENI. The DNA of the CDR3 is TGTGCCAGCTCACCTGTAGGAGGGGCAACGGCCTACAATGAGCAGTTCTTC. Protein product: CASSPVGGATAYNEQFF.

The V and J genes are TRBV5-4 and TRBJ2-3; D gene unclear. CDR1 is SGHNT, CDR2 YYREEE, per germline (reference sequence). The CDR3 totals 13 residues. The V gene lost 5 bases and the J gene lost 2 bases, with 9 bases spanning the gap. Written as DNA, the CDR3 is TGTGCCAGCAGTCTCTCCCTCACAGATACGCAGTATTTT. Translated, it gives CASSLSLTDTQYF.

The chain carries TRBV11-3 and TRBJ2-7; TRBD2 matches 8 bases. Germline trimming cut 0 bases from V and 4 bases from J; bases unmatched to any gene: 14. The CDR3 totals 18 residues. Germline V gene data show CDR1 as SGHNT and CDR2 as YENEEA. The CDR3 protein is CASSLEGASGPEPYEQYF. The DNA of the CDR3 is TGTGCCAGCAGCTTAGAAGGGGCTAGCGGGCCAGAACCTTACGAGCAGTACTTC. The whole variable domain, remainder taken from reference TRBV11-3 and TRBJ2-7, is EAGVVQSPRYKIIEKKQPVAFWCNPISGHNTLYWYLQNLGQGPELLIRYENEEAVDDSQLPKDRFSAERLKGVDSTLKIQPAELGDSAVYLCASSLEGASGPEPYEQYFGPGTRLTVT.

The gene calls are TRBV5-1 and TRBJ2-7; 8 bases are shared with TRBD1. Trimming cost V 4 bases and J 5 bases; bases outside gene matches: 8. The CDR3 length is 14 residues. Germline CDR1 SGHRS, CDR2 YFSETQ. The CDR3 region has the DNA TGCGCCAGCAGCCCCATGACAGGGGAAGACGAGCAGTACTTC. It specifies CASSPMTGEDEQYF.

The V and J genes are TRBV28 and TRBJ1-2, with D possibly TRBD1 on 5 matching bases. Deletions cut 4 bases from V and 1 base from J, with 7 bases between. CDR3 length: 13 amino acids. The germline gives CDR1 MDHEN, CDR2 SYDVKM. CDR3 protein: CASSSTDNYGYTF. The CDR3 DNA sequence: TGTGCCAGCAGTTCGACAGATAACTATGGCTACACCTTC.